Presented here are 6 T cell receptor beta chains from one specimen sequenced in a study of blood T cell repertoires in COVID-19. Clones were read by immunoSEQ multiplex PCR, and TCRdb kept only the in-frame ones, dropping some. The sample carries around 380,000 clones, roughly 86% recorded once. The sample comprised PBMCs or T cells enriched from blood (not recorded which). The source is a man aged 25-45 years who had recovered from COVID-19.

This sequence joins TRBV5-5 and TRBJ2-7, with D possibly being TRBD1 (5 bases). Trimming took off 0 bases at V and 2 bases at J, with 12 bases between the two ends. CDR3 length: 15 amino acids. The V gene's germline CDR1 is SGHKS and CDR2 YYEKEE (reference sequence). In DNA, the CDR3 is TGTGCCAGCAGCTTGGCAACAGGAAGCGCCTACGAGCAGTACTTC. Translated, it gives CASSLATGSAYEQYF.

The CDR3 DNA follows: TGTGCCAGCAGTCATGTCCCGACAGGTGGCTATGGCTACACCTTC. This translates into CASSHVPTGGYGYTF. V and J are TRBV6-5 and TRBJ1-2; D possibly corresponds to TRBD1 (6 bases). The CDR3 contains 15 residues. Trimming shortened V by 5 bases and J by 4 bases, and 17 bases separated the two germline ends. Germline V gene lookup returns CDR1 MNHEY and CDR2 SVGAGI.

The chain uses TRBV19 and TRBJ1-4; D unclear. Germline CDR1 is LNHDA and CDR2 is SQIVND (reference sequence). CDR3 length equals 12 residues. V was trimmed by 4 bases and J by 10 bases, leaving 10 bases between them. CDR3 loop: CASSTFSGKLFF. CDR3 coding DNA: TGTGCCAGTAGTACTTTTTCGGGAAAACTGTTTTTT.

This sequence joins TRBV25-1 and TRBJ2-5, with D tentatively TRBD2 (7 bases). The CDR3 loop spans 15 amino acids. Trimming took 3 bases from V and 4 from J, leaving 15 bases between them. Germline assignment: CDR1 MGHDK and CDR2 SYGVNS. In DNA form, the CDR3 reads TGTGCCAGCAGTGAGCCCCTAGGGGGGGGAGAGACCCAGTACTTC. Translating gives CASSEPLGGGETQYF.

The chain recombines TRBV24-1 with TRBJ2-1, with 7 bases lining up with TRBD1. The junction had 12 bases not matched to a gene; V was cut back by 4 bases and J by 7 bases. CDR1 is KGHDR and CDR2 is SFDVKD in the germline V gene. This CDR3 spans 16 amino acids. The CDR3 DNA reads as TGTGCCACCAGTGACCCGACAGGGCCGGGTAGGAATGAGCAGTTCTTC. Translated, it gives CATSDPTGPGRNEQFF.

The chain is built from TRBV10-1 and TRBJ2-3, with 7 bases fitting TRBD2. J was trimmed by 2 bases and V by 7 bases; bases with no gene match: 6. Germline V gives CDR1 WNHNN, CDR2 SYGVQD (reference sequence). This CDR3 is 14 amino acids long. The CDR3 sequence is CASTSGHYTDTQYF. CDR3 nucleotides: TGCGCCAGCACTAGCGGACACTACACAGATACGCAGTATTTT.